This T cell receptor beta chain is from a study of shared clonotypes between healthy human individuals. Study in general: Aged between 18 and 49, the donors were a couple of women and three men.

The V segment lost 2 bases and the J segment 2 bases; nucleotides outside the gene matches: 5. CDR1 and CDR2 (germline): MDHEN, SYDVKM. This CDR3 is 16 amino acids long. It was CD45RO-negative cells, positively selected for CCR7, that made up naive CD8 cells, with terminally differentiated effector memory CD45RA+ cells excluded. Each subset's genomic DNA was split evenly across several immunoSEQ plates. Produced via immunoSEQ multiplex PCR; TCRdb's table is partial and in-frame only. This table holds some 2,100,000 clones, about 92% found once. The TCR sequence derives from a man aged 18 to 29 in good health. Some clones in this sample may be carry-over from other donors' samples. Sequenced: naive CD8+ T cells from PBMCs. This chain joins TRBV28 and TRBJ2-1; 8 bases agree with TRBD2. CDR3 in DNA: TGTGCCAGCAGTTTACGGCTAGCGGGCGCCTACAATGAGCAGTTCTTC. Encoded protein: CASSLRLAGAYNEQFF.